This TCR beta chain was obtained from a study of blood T cell repertoires in COVID-19 (dated by TCRdb to 2019 to 2021). For context, the study as a whole: The collaborator samples originated in the United States, Italy and Spain and spanned the acute and convalescent phases of COVID-19. Nearly every sample came with metadata listing a de-identified subject ID, COVID-19 status, age in years and sex. Where available, HLA class I and class II types were obtained from metadata supplied by the sample provider rather than from assay-based typing. The dataset comprised deeply sampled blood TCRbeta repertoires from subjects exposed to, actively infected with, or recovered from COVID-19. Samples came from the ongoing ImmuneRACE study (first 160 participants) plus 1,254 subjects from 6 global collaborators. The repertoires were made available in a free public database intended to serve as a resource for research on the immune response to SARS-CoV-2. The material from the prospective study consisted of cDNA or gDNA derived from T cells, B-cell-depleted T cells, or PBMCs.

TCRbeta CDR3 regions were amplified from genomic DNA using the immunoSEQ Assay, a bias-controlled multiplex PCR. As for how the authors treated the data: The number of nucleated cells in each sample was estimated from the amplification of reference gene primers within the assay. Sequence reads were collapsed and filtered to measure the absolute abundance of every unique TCRbeta CDR3 rearrangement. For each sample, productive Simpson clonality was calculated as the square root of Simpson's diversity index over productive rearrangements. The table comes from immuneACCESS by way of TCRdb, which keeps in-frame sequences with V and J called. Part of the clones is missing from these tables; in studies checked, under half for an unresolved V gene and the rest for unknown reasons. V and J calls and clone size come straight from that table; D and trimming were deduced from the DNA. This sample holds around 25,000 clones; 80% to 85% were observed only once. About 7% of the sample comes from the top ten.

Broader findings and caveats from the paper: The amount of clinical and demographic metadata varied by source and participant and was provided uncurated.

Comments on this clone: There is no known antigen for this receptor. Base qualities are missing; no much larger clone stands one base away.

Collaborating institutions collected whole blood in K2EDTA tubes following their own protocols. For TCRbeta analysis, collaborators shipped samples in one of three forms: frozen whole blood, isolated PBMCs, or DNA extracted from either of those sample types. Taken from the germline V gene (reference sequence), the CDR1 and CDR2 loops are LNHDA and SQIVND. Trimming takes 3 bases off V and 4 bases off J; junction bases not matched to a gene: 1. Measured from the cysteine to the phenylalanine, the CDR3 is 13 residues long. The read is trimmed to its CDR3 DNA, 39 bases read in frame from base 1. The sequencing input was peripheral blood. The sequence was obtained from a man in his sixties or seventies with acute or convalescent COVID-19. The rearrangement combines TRBV19 with TRBJ2-5, with 8 junctional bases fitting TRBD2. The DNA sequence is as follows: TGTGCCAGTAGTATGGGACTAGGAGAGACCCAGTACTTC. This gives the protein CASSMGLGETQYF.